This entry lists 32 T cell receptor beta chains sequenced from one sample in a study of T cell clonality in common variable immunodeficiency. The protocol was immunoSEQ multiplex PCR, while the TCRdb copy is restricted to in-frame clones and leaves out a portion. Listed for the sample are approximately 46,000 clones, none seen a single time. Input material: peripheral blood mononuclear cells. The source is a person aged 18 to 70 in good health.

Ten or more counts support this clone. The read halts 3 residues ahead of the CDR3 end, with the missing end drawn from the germline J gene. V and J are TRBV20-1 and TRBJ1-2; TRBD1 matches at 11 bases. Germline CDR1 DFQATT, CDR2 SNEGSKA (reference sequence). V shed 4 bases, J shed 3 bases, and the junction held 7 bases outside the gene matches. CDR3 length: 15 amino acids. The CDR3 DNA, read in part, is TGCAGTGCTACCACCCCGGGACAGGGGGACTATGGC. Its translation is CSATTPGQGDYG. The entire CDR3 protein reads CSATTPGQGDYGYTF.

This clone was counted at least ten times. The missing CDR3 end, 3 residues past where the read stops, is filled in from the germline J gene. The V and J genes are TRBV6-2 or TRBV6-3 and TRBJ2-7; the D is unclear. V lost 6 bases, J lost 2 bases, and 11 bases lay in between. The CDR3 extends over 13 amino acids. In germline, CDR1 is MNHEY, CDR2 SVGEGT. The CDR3 bases that were read are TGTGCCAGCAGCCGCCAGGTAACCTACGAG. It yields the protein CASSRQVTYE. The full CDR3 protein is CASSRQVTYEQYF.

The table lists this clone with a few counts. The CDR3 is cut off 3 residues early in the read; its end comes from the germline J gene. The genes are TRBV4-2 and TRBJ2-7; D unclear. The CDR3 contains 13 residues. CDR1 LGHNA and CDR2 YNFKEQ come from the germline V gene. V dropped 1 base and J dropped 4 bases, with 8 bases sitting between them. The part of the CDR3 DNA that was read is TGTGCCAGCAGCCAAGGAGCGTCATACGAG. Its translation: CASSQGASYE. The whole CDR3 sequence is CASSQGASYEQYF.

This clone was picked up a small number of times. This could be a read error, since a much larger clone is one nucleotide away. The missing CDR3 end, 3 residues past where the read stops, is filled in from the germline J gene. This chain joins TRBV18 and TRBJ2-3; 7 nucleotides agree with TRBD1. Per the germline V gene, CDR1 is KGHSH and CDR2 is LQKENI. The CDR3 totals 16 residues. CDR3 residues: CASSPNRGLSNQPQYF. The CDR3 DNA, read in part, is TGTGCCAGCTCACCTAACAGGGGTCTCAGCAATCAGCCG.

This clone was found many times. The sequenced fragment ends 3 residues before the CDR3 boundary, so the rest is inferred from the germline J gene. The chain combines TRBV18 with TRBJ2-7, with D possibly being TRBD2 (5 bases). The V end was cut by 1 base, the J end by 5 bases, with 15 bases between. The CDR3 extends over 15 amino acids. Germline CDR1 is KGHSH and CDR2 is LQKENI. This CDR3 is CASSPQAAAGDEQYF. The sequenced CDR3 bases are TGTGCCAGCTCACCACAAGCGGCTGCCGGTGACGAG.

This clone was detected ten times or more. The read ends 3 residues early relative to the CDR3; the germline J gene fills the gap. V and J are TRBV30 and TRBJ2-5; D not resolved. Trimming stripped 1 base from V and 3 bases from J, with 9 bases between. Germline values: CDR1 GTSNPN, CDR2 SVGIG (reference sequence). This CDR3 is 13 amino acids long. This CDR3 reads CAWSGSAKETQYF. The CDR3 DNA, read in part, is TGTGCCTGGAGTGGGAGCGCCAAAGAGACC. The full variable domain, completed using reference TRBV30 and TRBJ2-5, is SQTIHQWPATLVQPVGSPLSLECTVEGTSNPNLYWYRQAAGRGLQLLFYSVGIGQISSEVPQNLSASRPQDRQFILSSKKLLLSDSGFYLCAWSGSAKETQYFGPGTRLLVL.

This clone was counted many times. The CDR3 spells CASSIVGQGLKSPLHF. The sequenced CDR3 bases are TGTGCCAGTAGTATCGTGGGACAGGGGTTAAAATCACCC. The chain is built from TRBV19 and TRBJ1-6, with 10 nucleotides matching TRBD1. The CDR3 end falls 3 residues outside the read, so it is completed with the germline J gene. The CDR3 loop spans 16 amino acids. The V segment lost 3 bases and the J segment 10 bases; nucleotides outside the gene matches: 9. Germline V CDR1 and CDR2: LNHDA, SQIVND (reference sequence).

About this clone: The missing CDR3 end, 3 residues past where the read stops, is filled in from the germline J gene. The V and J genes are TRBV7-9 and TRBJ2-7, with D tentatively TRBD1 (5 bases). The CDR3 is 13 amino acids. Looked up from germline, CDR1 is SEHNR and CDR2 is FQNEAQ (reference sequence). Trimming shortened V by 1 base and J by 6 bases, and 10 bases separated the two germline ends. CDR3 DNA, as far as it was read: TGTGCCAGCAGCTTAGGCAGGGTAGGCGAG. It encodes CASSLGRVGE. The full CDR3 sequence reads CASSLGRVGEQYF.

This clone was seen more than once but under ten times. The missing CDR3 end, 3 residues past where the read stops, is filled in from the germline J gene. The rearrangement joins TRBV7-2 to TRBJ1-2; 8 nucleotides match TRBD1. The CDR3 contains 13 residues. Germline CDR1 is SGHTA and CDR2 is FQGNSA. The sequenced CDR3 bases are TGTGCCAGCAGCACCCGGACAGGGAACGAC. Its translation: CASSTRTGND. The whole CDR3 is CASSTRTGNDYTF.

The sample holds many counts of this clone. The CDR3 end lies 3 residues beyond the end of the read and is filled in from the germline J gene. This rearrangement joins TRBV7-8 to TRBJ1-6; D is undetermined. Germline values: CDR1 SGHVS, CDR2 FQNEAQ. Trimming removed 0 bases from V and 6 bases from J, with 9 bases in between. CDR3 size: 15 residues. The CDR3 bases that were read are TGTGCCAGCAGCTTAGCGGGCATCGGTAATTCACCC. Translating gives CASSLAGIGNSP. In full, the CDR3 is CASSLAGIGNSPLHF.

In its sample, this clone was seen many times. Coverage ceases 3 residues before the CDR3 finishes, and the germline J gene fills in the end. The V and J genes are TRBV14 and TRBJ2-5, with a tentative D call TRBD2 (6 bases). V lost 0 bases and J 5 bases, leaving 10 bases between the germline ends. The CDR3 runs to 14 residues. Germline V gene sequence: CDR1 SGHDN, CDR2 FVKESK. CDR3 bases read: TGTGCCAGCAGCCAAGATTCGGGGAGGGAGACC. Translating gives CASSQDSGRET. The complete CDR3 sequence is CASSQDSGRETQYF.

For this clone: The read gets to within 3 residues of the CDR3 end, and the germline J gene fills in the rest. The V gene is TRBV19, the J gene TRBJ2-3; 12 bases are a match to TRBD1. The CDR3 covers 17 residues. Germline V gives CDR1 LNHDA, CDR2 SQIVND (reference sequence). The CDR3 DNA, read in part, is TGTGCCAGTAGTATAGGGGGGACAGGGGGCGTACAAGAGACG. This translates into CASSIGGTGGVQET. Given in full, the CDR3 is CASSIGGTGGVQETQYF.

This clone appeared a few times. The CDR3 end is not reached by the read, which stops 3 residues before it; the germline J gene fills it in. V usage is TRBV29-1 and J usage is TRBJ1-2; maybe TRBD1 (5 bases). Germline-derived CDR1 and CDR2 are SQVTM and ANQGSEA. The length of the CDR3 is 15 residues. The covered CDR3 bases are TGCAGCGTTGCACTAGCGGGGGGTCAATCCTACGAC. Protein: CSVALAGGQSYD. The full CDR3 is CSVALAGGQSYDYTF.

This clone has ten or more counts. CDR3 DNA (partial): TGCAGTGCAAACGGCCCAGGGGGCTTCGATACG. This codes for CSANGPGGFDT. The CDR3 in its entirety is CSANGPGGFDTQYF. The rearrangement joins TRBV20-1 to TRBJ2-3; 8 bases are a match to TRBD1. Read coverage stops 3 residues before the CDR3 terminus; the germline J gene supplies the remainder. Germline lookup yields CDR1 DFQATT and CDR2 SNEGSKA (reference sequence). This CDR3 comprises 14 residues. V was pared by 6 bases and J by 6 bases, with 11 bases of the junction left unmatched.

This clone was seen at least ten times. Read coverage stops 3 residues before the CDR3 terminus; the germline J gene supplies the remainder. This chain links TRBV2 with TRBJ1-4; D may be TRBD1 (6 bases). Germline loops: CDR1 SNHLY, CDR2 FYNNEI. V shed 4 bases and J shed 3 bases, with 12 bases lying between them. The CDR3 sequence is 15 residues long. CDR3 bases read: TGTGCCAGCAGTGGTTCAGGGGCGGCTAATGAAAAA. This codes for CASSGSGAANEK. The entire CDR3 sequence reads CASSGSGAANEKLFF.

This clone appeared many times. Read data end 3 residues before the CDR3 end; the end is taken from the germline J gene. The chain has TRBV19 and TRBJ2-5; tentative D call: TRBD1 (5 bases). The CDR3 is made up of 14 amino acids. The V end lost 7 bases, the J end lost 5 bases, and 17 bases lay between the germline ends. The germline gives CDR1 LNHDA, CDR2 SQIVND (reference sequence). CDR3 protein: CASTPRPGSETQYF. The covered CDR3 bases are TGTGCCAGTACCCCCCGCCCAGGGTCGGAGACC.

This clone was seen only a few times. Sequencing ends 3 residues short of the CDR3 end; the germline J gene provides the rest. V usage is TRBV18 and J usage is TRBJ2-4; 7 bases match TRBD2. Germline V gene sequence: CDR1 KGHSH, CDR2 LQKENI. This CDR3 spans 14 amino acids. Incomplete CDR3 DNA: TGTGCCAGCTCACCACCTGGAGGGCCGGGGGGT. Protein: CASSPPGGPGG. The entire CDR3 protein reads CASSPPGGPGGQYF. Filled out from reference TRBV18 and TRBJ2-4, the complete variable domain reads NAGVMQNPRHLVRRRGQEARLRCSPMKGHSHVYWYRQLPEEGLKFMVYLQKENIIDESGMPKERFSAEFPKEGPSILRIQQVVRGDSAAYFCASSPPGGPGGQYFGAGTRLSVL.

Worth noting for this clone: One base separates it from a far larger clone, so it is likely a read error. The read halts 3 residues ahead of the CDR3 end, with the missing end drawn from the germline J gene. This rearrangement joins TRBV6-2 or TRBV6-3 to TRBJ2-3; D not resolved. Looked up from germline, CDR1 is MNHEY and CDR2 is SVGEGT. This CDR3 is 14 amino acids long. CDR3 in amino acids: CASSHSSVPDTQYF. The sequenced CDR3 bases are TGTGCCAGCAGTCACTCGAGCGTCCCAGATACG.

In the case of this clone: The read stops 3 residues short of the end of the CDR3; the missing end is completed from the germline J gene. The rearrangement links TRBV30 to TRBJ1-1; D is perhaps TRBD1 (5 bases). Germline assignment: CDR1 GTSNPN and CDR2 SVGIG (reference sequence). The CDR3 spans 14 residues. V lost 5 bases, J lost 4 bases, and 17 bases lay in between. The CDR3 loop is CAWAWGGVGTEAFF. The sequenced part of the CDR3 DNA is TGTGCCTGGGCCTGGGGGGGGGTGGGCACTGAA.

This clone was seen repeatedly, ten times or more. The read ends 3 residues early relative to the CDR3; the germline J gene fills the gap. The chain is built from TRBV2 and TRBJ2-7; D might be TRBD2 (5 bases). V lost 1 base to trimming and J lost 4 bases, with 14 bases between them. Germline V gives CDR1 SNHLY, CDR2 FYNNEI. This CDR3 is built from 15 residues. CDR3 residues: CASSEGFGGLYEQYF. CDR3 DNA, as far as it was read: TGTGCCAGCAGTGAAGGGTTCGGCGGGTTATACGAG. The entire variable domain, with the rest obtained from reference TRBV2 and TRBJ2-7, is as follows: EPEVTQTPSHQVTQMGQEVILRCVPISNHLYFYWYRQILGQKVEFLVSFYNNEISEKSEIFDDQFSVERPDGSNFTLKIRSTKLEDSAMYFCASSEGFGGLYEQYFGPGTRLTVT.

This clone was picked up many times. With the read ending 3 residues before the CDR3 end, the germline J gene is used to fill in that end. This chain connects TRBV7-9 to TRBJ1-2, with TRBD1 as a possible D gene (6 bases). V was pared by 3 bases and J by 4 bases, with 12 bases between. CDR3 length equals 14 residues. Per germline, CDR1 SEHNR and CDR2 FQNEAQ (reference sequence). Incomplete CDR3 DNA: TGTGCCAGCAGCTTGGGGGGGCTAACCTATGGC. This gives the protein CASSLGGLTYG. The whole CDR3 reads CASSLGGLTYGYTF.

This clone was counted ten times or more. Read data end 3 residues before the CDR3 end; the end is taken from the germline J gene. The gene calls are TRBV18 and TRBJ1-3; D may be TRBD1 (5 bases). Deletions cut 1 base from V and 0 bases from J, with 13 bases between. The CDR3 extends over 17 amino acids. Germline V gives CDR1 KGHSH, CDR2 LQKENI. CDR3 sequence reads: CASSPLVTGDSGNTIYF. CDR3 DNA (partial): TGTGCCAGCTCACCACTGGTCACAGGCGACTCTGGAAACACC.

This clone was counted a few times. The read terminates 3 residues ahead of where the CDR3 ends, so the germline J gene completes it. The rearrangement uses TRBV10-2 and TRBJ1-3, with 7 bases fitting TRBD1. Germline V gene lookup returns CDR1 WSHSY and CDR2 SAAADI. This CDR3 comprises 13 residues. With 5 bases clipped from V and 2 bases from J, the junction kept 0 bases outside the gene matches. The CDR3 loop is CASSQGAGNTIYF. The sequenced part of the CDR3 DNA is TGCGCCAGCAGTCAGGGGGCTGGAAACACC.

This clone was seen a few times. The missing CDR3 end, 3 residues past where the read stops, is filled in from the germline J gene. The rearrangement uses TRBV18 and TRBJ1-2; D may be TRBD1 (6 bases). The germline V gene encodes CDR1 KGHSH and CDR2 LQKENI. The CDR3 spans 17 residues. The CDR3 sequence: CASSRNSGTKSSYDYTF. CDR3 DNA, as far as it was read: TGTGCCAGCTCACGCAACTCCGGGACAAAAAGCTCCTACGAC.

This clone has a count of ten or more. The read ends 3 residues shy of where the CDR3 ends; the end is completed using the germline J gene. The chain couples TRBV28 to TRBJ1-2; D gene ambiguous. CDR1 is MDHEN, CDR2 SYDVKM, per germline. This CDR3 comprises 12 residues. Trimming stripped 0 bases from V and 6 bases from J, with 5 bases between. The covered CDR3 bases are TGTGCCAGCAGTTTATGGGGCAATGGC. It translates to CASSLWGNG. Given in full, the CDR3 is CASSLWGNGYTF.

In its sample, this clone was seen many times. The DNA ends 3 residues before the CDR3 does, and the rest of the CDR3 is filled in from the germline J gene. The chain recombines TRBV5-6 with TRBJ1-2; no reliable D call. CDR1 SGHDT and CDR2 YYEEEE come from the germline V gene. The CDR3 has 14 residues. The V end lost 0 bases, the J end lost 4 bases, and 10 bases lay between the germline ends. The CDR3 region is CASSLAKTLYGYTF. The part of the CDR3 DNA that was read is TGTGCCAGCAGCTTGGCCAAGACTCTCTATGGC.

This clone was detected ten times or more. The sample contains more than one DNA sequence encoding this CDR3. The CDR3 loop reads CASSLDGTAPYGYTF. The covered CDR3 bases are TGCGCCAGCAGCTTGGACGGCACAGCCCCCTATGGC. The rearrangement joins TRBV5-1 to TRBJ1-2; the D is unclear. Read sequence stops 3 residues before the CDR3 end, and the germline J gene provides the missing end. The germline V gene encodes CDR1 SGHRS and CDR2 YFSETQ. The CDR3 is made up of 15 amino acids. V gave up 0 bases and J gave up 4 bases, with 13 bases separating them.

The table lists this clone with many counts. Other nucleotide sequences from this sample produce the same CDR3. The CDR3 spells CASSLGASGGAYNEQFF. The sequenced part of the CDR3 DNA is TGCGCCAGCAGCTTGGGGGCTAGCGGGGGGGCCTACAATGAG. The gene calls are TRBV5-1 and TRBJ2-1; 12 positions agree with TRBD2. The read comes to an end 3 residues before the CDR3 does, leaving the germline J gene to fill in the end. The CDR3 is made up of 17 amino acids. The germline V gene encodes CDR1 SGHRS and CDR2 YFSETQ. V gave up 0 bases and J gave up 2 bases; unmatched junction bases: 3.

This clone has more than one count but fewer than ten. The sequenced fragment ends 3 residues before the CDR3 boundary, so the rest is inferred from the germline J gene. The V call is TRBV19, the J call TRBJ1-1; 9 nucleotides line up with TRBD1. The CDR3 has 13 residues. Trimming took 6 bases from V and 7 from J; bases not matched to a gene: 6. Germline-derived CDR1 and CDR2 are LNHDA and SQIVND (reference sequence). CDR3: CASRKQGADEAFF. The part of the CDR3 DNA that was read is TGTGCCAGTAGAAAACAGGGGGCTGATGAA.

There are many counts of this clone. From the germline J gene comes the end of the CDR3, since the read stops 3 residues before it. This chain links TRBV2 with TRBJ1-2; 8 bases map to TRBD1. Germline V gene sequence: CDR1 SNHLY, CDR2 FYNNEI. The trim removed 6 bases at V and 0 bases at J, leaving 6 bases unmatched. The CDR3 spans 15 residues. The CDR3 here is CASRADRGANYGYTF. The CDR3 bases that were read are TGTGCCAGCAGGGCAGACAGGGGAGCTAACTATGGC.

This clone was seen repeatedly, ten times or more. The read halts 3 residues ahead of the CDR3 end, with the missing end drawn from the germline J gene. This chain links TRBV9 with TRBJ2-1; the D gene is possibly TRBD2 (5 bases). The CDR3 is 16 residues long. V lost 4 bases, J lost 4 bases, and 18 bases lay in between. The germline gives CDR1 SGDLS, CDR2 YYNGEE. CDR3 DNA (partial): TGTGCCAGCAGCAGAACGACTTCAACGGGGTACAATGAG. This sequence encodes CASSRTTSTGYNE. The CDR3, in full, reads CASSRTTSTGYNEQFF. Using reference TRBV9 and TRBJ2-1 for the parts outside the CDR3, the full variable domain is DSGVTQTPKHLITATGQRVTLRCSPRSGDLSVYWYQQSLDQGLQFLIQYYNGEERAKGNILERFSAQQFPDLHSELNLSSLELGDSALYFCASSRTTSTGYNEQFFGPGTRLTVL.

This clone was found many times. From the germline J gene comes the end of the CDR3, since the read stops 3 residues before it. This chain links TRBV30 with TRBJ2-2, with D perhaps matching TRBD2 (6 bases). This CDR3 comprises 14 residues. The ends were cut back, 4 bases at V and 6 bases at J, with 15 bases in the middle. CDR1 is GTSNPN, CDR2 SVGIG, per germline (reference sequence). CDR3 amino acids: CAWMGGEHPGELFF. CDR3 DNA, as far as it was read: TGTGCCTGGATGGGCGGGGAGCACCCCGGGGAG. Supplemented by reference TRBV30 and TRBJ2-2, the full variable domain reads SQTIHQWPATLVQPVGSPLSLECTVEGTSNPNLYWYRQAAGRGLQLLFYSVGIGQISSEVPQNLSASRPQDRQFILSSKKLLLSDSGFYLCAWMGGEHPGELFFGEGSRLTVL.